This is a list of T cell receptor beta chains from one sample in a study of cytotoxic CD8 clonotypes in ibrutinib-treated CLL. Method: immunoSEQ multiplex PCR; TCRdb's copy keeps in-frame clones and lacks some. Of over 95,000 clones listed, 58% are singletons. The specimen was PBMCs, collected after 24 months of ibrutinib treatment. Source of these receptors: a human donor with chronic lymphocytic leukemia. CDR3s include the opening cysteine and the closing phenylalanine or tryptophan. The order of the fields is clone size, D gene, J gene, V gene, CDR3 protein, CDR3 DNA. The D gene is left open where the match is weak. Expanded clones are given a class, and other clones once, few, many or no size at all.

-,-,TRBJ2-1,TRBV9,CASTGGHTYNEQFF,TGTGCCAGCACGGGGGGCCATACCTACAATGAGCAGTTCTTC
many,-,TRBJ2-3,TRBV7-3,CASSLQGRLIDTQYF,TGTGCCAGCAGCCTACAGGGCCGTCTTATAGATACGCAGTATTTT
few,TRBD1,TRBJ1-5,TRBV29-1,CSVAGQGTNPNQPQHF,TGCAGCGTTGCGGGACAGGGGACCAACCCCAATCAGCCCCAGCATTTT
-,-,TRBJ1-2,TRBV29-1,CSVGAGADNYGYTF,TGCAGCGTTGGGGCTGGGGCCGATAACTATGGCTACACCTTC
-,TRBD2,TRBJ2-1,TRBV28,CASSLTSGEHNEQFF,TGTGCCAGCAGTTTGACTAGCGGGGAGCACAATGAGCAGTTCTTC
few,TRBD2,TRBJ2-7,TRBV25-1,CASGGLGTYEQYF,TGTGCCAGCGGTGGACTAGGCACCTACGAGCAGTACTTC
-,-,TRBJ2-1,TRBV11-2,CASSQTNEQFF,TGTGCCAGCAGCCAAACCAATGAGCAGTTCTTC
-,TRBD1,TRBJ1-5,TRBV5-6,CASSATGGTNVRGPQHF,TGTGCCAGCAGCGCGACAGGGGGAACGAATGTGCGTGGGCCCCAGCATTTT
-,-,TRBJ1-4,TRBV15,CATSRRLGGTEKLFF,TGTGCCACCAGCAGACGTCTCGGGGGCACTGAAAAACTGTTTTTT
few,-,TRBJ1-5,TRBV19,CASSIAPSEGQPQHF,TGTGCCAGTAGTATAGCCCCCAGCGAGGGGCAGCCCCAGCATTTT
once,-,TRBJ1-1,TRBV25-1,CASRDRWPNTEAFF,TGTGCCAGCAGGGACCGCTGGCCCAACACTGAAGCTTTCTTT
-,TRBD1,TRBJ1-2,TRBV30,CAWSVGQGSYGYTF,TGTGCCTGGAGTGTAGGACAGGGGAGTTATGGCTACACCTTC
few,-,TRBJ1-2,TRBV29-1,CSARTDWSYTF,TGCAGCGCCAGGACAGATTGGAGCTACACCTTC
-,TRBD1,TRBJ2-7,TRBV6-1,CASSAPGQGDEQYF,TGTGCCAGCAGTGCCCCGGGACAGGGGGACGAGCAGTACTTC
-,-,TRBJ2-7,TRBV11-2,CASTKAGPGEQYF,TGTGCCAGCACAAAAGCAGGGCCTGGCGAGCAGTACTTC
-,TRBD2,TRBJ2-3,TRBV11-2,CASRSRTSGFTDTQYF,TGTGCCAGCAGATCCCGGACTAGCGGTTTCACAGATACGCAGTATTTT
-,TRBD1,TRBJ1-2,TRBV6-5,CASSYTGTGEGYGYTF,TGTGCCAGCAGTTACACCGGGACAGGGGAGGGGTATGGCTACACCTTC
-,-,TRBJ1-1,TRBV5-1,CASSPLGRMSTEAFF,TGCGCCAGCAGCCCTTTAGGGCGGATGTCCACTGAAGCTTTCTTT
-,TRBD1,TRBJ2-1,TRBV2,CASNLGGVNGYEQFF,TGTGCCAGCAATTTAGGGGGCGTGAACGGCTATGAGCAGTTCTTC
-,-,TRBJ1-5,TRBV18,CASSPGQNNQPQHF,TGTGCCAGCTCACCGGGACAAAACAATCAGCCCCAGCATTTT
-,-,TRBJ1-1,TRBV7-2,CASSSRTEMNTEAFF,TGTGCCAGCAGCTCTAGGACAGAAATGAACACTGAAGCTTTCTTT
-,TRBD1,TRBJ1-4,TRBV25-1,CASARTGDEKLFF,TGTGCCAGCGCCCGGACAGGAGATGAAAAACTGTTTTTT
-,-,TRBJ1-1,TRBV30,CAWSVRAGNTEAFF,TGTGCCTGGAGTGTACGGGCGGGGAACACTGAAGCTTTCTTT
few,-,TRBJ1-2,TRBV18,CASSPPSMGTKGGYTF,TGTGCCAGCTCACCACCTAGCATGGGAACGAAGGGTGGCTACACCTTC
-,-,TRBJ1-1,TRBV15,CATSRRLNTEAFF,TGTGCCACCAGCAGGCGCCTGAACACTGAAGCTTTCTTT
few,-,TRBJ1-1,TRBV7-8,CASSLVVGNTEAFF,TGTGCCAGCAGCCTGGTGGTAGGGAACACTGAAGCTTTCTTT
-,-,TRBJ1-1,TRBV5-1,CASSLPSTEAFF,TGCGCCAGCAGCTTACCATCGACTGAAGCTTTCTTT
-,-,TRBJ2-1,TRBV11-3,CASSPLAGADYPPFF,TGTGCCAGCAGCCCCCTAGCAGGGGCCGACTACCCCCCGTTCTTC
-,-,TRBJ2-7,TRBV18,CASSPYGGYEQYF,TGTGCCAGCTCACCCTATGGGGGCTACGAGCAGTACTTC
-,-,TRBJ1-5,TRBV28,CASSYRRTSNQPQHF,TGTGCCAGCAGTTATCGTAGGACAAGCAATCAGCCCCAGCATTTT
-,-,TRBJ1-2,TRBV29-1,CSVEDGQNYGYTF,TGCAGCGTTGAAGATGGACAGAACTATGGCTACACCTTC
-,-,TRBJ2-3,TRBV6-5,CASREGFTDTQYF,TGTGCCAGCAGGGAGGGTTTCACAGATACGCAGTATTTT
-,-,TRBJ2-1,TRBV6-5,CASSPSRTAGNEQFF,TGTGCCAGCAGCCCTTCGAGGACGGCGGGCAATGAGCAGTTCTTC
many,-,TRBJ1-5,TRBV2,CASSEQGQQPQHF,TGTGCCAGCAGTGAACAGGGGCAACAGCCCCAGCATTTT
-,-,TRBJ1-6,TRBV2,CASRQGLAASPLHF,TGTGCCAGCAGGCAGGGGTTAGCGGCTTCACCCCTCCACTTT
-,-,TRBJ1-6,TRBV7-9,CASSLNTDSPLHF,TGTGCCAGCAGCTTGAACACAGATTCACCCCTCCACTTT
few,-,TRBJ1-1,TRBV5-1,CASSLQRGNTEAFF,TGCGCCAGCAGCTTGCAACGGGGGAACACTGAAGCTTTCTTT